This TCR beta chain was obtained from a study of cytomegalovirus exposure and HLA in healthy donors. The study's findings and limits: The productive fraction for most TCR beta V segments was about 90% or about 30% in an earlier analysis. What TCR beta sequences reportedly achieved was accurate prediction of HLA-A and HLA-B alleles in most subjects.

About this clone itself: The antigen is undetermined.

In the PCR, 60 Vbeta and 13 Jbeta primers were used. Produced via immunoSEQ multiplex PCR; TCRdb's table is partial and in-frame only. The sample yields 130,000 or so clones, around 70% seen once. Sequencing used PBMCs. The clonotype was recovered from a man aged 35 to 55 in good health and CMV-seropositive.

Here the CDR3 reads CASSLDDRTATREAFF. In DNA, the CDR3 is TGTGCCAGCAGCTTGGACGACCGGACAGCTACACGGGAAGCTTTCTTT. The rearrangement joins TRBV5-4 to TRBJ1-1; TRBD1 might be the D (6 bases). V was pared by 0 bases and J by 8 bases, with 20 bases between. This CDR3 region has 16 residues. CDR1 is SGHNT and CDR2 is YYREEE in the germline V gene (reference sequence).